This TCR beta chain is from a study of cytomegalovirus exposure and HLA in healthy donors. In the study overall: Unique TCR beta sequences numbering approximately 120 million came from about 180 million T cells in an earlier analysis. Unique TCRs numbering roughly 80 million, obtained from HLA-typed donors, made up an early data release.

Turning to this clone: What it binds is not known.

V was cut by 4 bases and J by 4 bases, with 13 bases left in between. The CDR3 consists of 14 residues. Germline CDR1 and CDR2: SGHTA and FQGNSA. Findings and caveats of the study: It was assumed in the presence/absence analyses that sequencing depth was roughly uniform across donors. The authors judged a highly shared variant cluster likely a sequencing artifact.

The primer mix had 60 Vbeta and 13 Jbeta primers. The data were produced by immunoSEQ multiplex PCR, yet TCRdb's version contains in-frame clones alone and is incomplete. This table holds about 210,000 clones. The sequence was collected from a woman in her twenties or thirties in good health and CMV-seropositive. Sequencing was done on a sample of PBMCs. The chain uses TRBV7-2 and TRBJ1-1; no clear D gene. CDR3 DNA sequence: TGTGCCAGCAGCTACAGCGGGGTCAGCACTGAAGCTTTCTTT. This encodes CASSYSGVSTEAFF.